The entry that follows covers one T cell receptor beta chain sequence. As yet, its antigen is unknown. The record originates from a study of shared clonotypes between healthy human individuals. Whole-study results and caveats: Around 5.3% of naive CD4 clonotypes were shared across four donors.

The authors split each subset's genomic DNA evenly across several immunoSEQ plates. Per the authors' pipeline: Owing to the provision of junction-only sequences devoid of quality scores by immunoSEQ, filtering differed. Generated by immunoSEQ multiplex PCR, the TCRdb table keeps only in-frame clones and is missing some. Clonal size and the V and J genes are those of that table, whereas D and trimming came from the DNA. Among more than 2 million clones, approximately 92% were seen once, and the ten largest hold less than 2%. The naive CD8 fraction comprised CD45RO-negative cells positively selected for CCR7 and excluded terminally differentiated effector memory CD45RA+ cells. Sequences were obtained from naive CD8+ T cells from PBMCs. The receptor was derived from a man aged 18 to 30 in good health. Some clones in this sample may be carry-over from other donors' samples.

The CDR3 sequence: CASSVGVQGAANYGYTF. The CDR3 DNA sequence: TGTGCCAGCAGCGTAGGCGTACAGGGGGCCGCTAACTATGGCTACACCTTC. V gene TRBV9 combines with J gene TRBJ1-2; the match to TRBD1 covers 9 bases. This CDR3 region has 17 residues. In germline, CDR1 is SGDLS, CDR2 YYNGEE. The junction had 6 bases not matched to a gene; V was cut back by 0 bases and J by 0 bases.